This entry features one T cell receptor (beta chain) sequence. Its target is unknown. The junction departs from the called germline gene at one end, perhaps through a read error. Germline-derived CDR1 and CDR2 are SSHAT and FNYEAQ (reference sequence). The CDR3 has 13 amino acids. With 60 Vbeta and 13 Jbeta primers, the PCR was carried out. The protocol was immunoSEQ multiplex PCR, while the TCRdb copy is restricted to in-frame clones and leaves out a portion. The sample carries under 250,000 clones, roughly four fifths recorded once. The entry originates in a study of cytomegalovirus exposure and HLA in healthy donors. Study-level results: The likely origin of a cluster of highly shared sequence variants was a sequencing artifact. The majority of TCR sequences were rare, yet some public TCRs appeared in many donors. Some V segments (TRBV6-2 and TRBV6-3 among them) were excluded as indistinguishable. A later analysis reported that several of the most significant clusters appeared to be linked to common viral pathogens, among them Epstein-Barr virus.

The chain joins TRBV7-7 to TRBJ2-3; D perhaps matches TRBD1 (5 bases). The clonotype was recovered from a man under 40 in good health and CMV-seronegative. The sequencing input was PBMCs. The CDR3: CASSRQFTDTQYF. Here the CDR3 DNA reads TGTGCTAGCAGCCGACAGTTCACAGATACGCAGTATTTT.